These 9 T cell receptor delta chains came from one sample sequenced in a study of Vδ1+ human thymocytes (dated by TCRdb to about 2018). The paper as a whole reports these results and caveats: Unlike the oligoclonal repertoires in peripheral blood, the thymic TRG and TRD repertoires appeared highly polyclonal, with Gaussian CDR3 length distributions.

Their recognized antigens are unknown. TCRdb lists the instrument as Illumina MiSeq. RNA was extracted with the RNeasy mini kit and reverse transcribed using Superscript III. CDR3 amplicons were generated by multiplex PCR with pooled V-gene forward primers and a constant-region reverse primer carrying Illumina adaptor overhangs. Public reads were reanalyzed in TCRdb with CATT, and rows carrying the same DNA were merged afterwards. The sample has around 56,000 delta-chain clones on record, roughly 16% of them singletons. The leading ten clones occupy about 0.38% of the sample. The sequenced material came from Vdelta1+ gamma-delta thymocytes from the thymus. The cell subset or site label for this specimen denotes: FACS-sorted CD3+ TCRalphabeta- TCRVdelta1+ TCRVdelta2- thymocytes. These receptor sequences come from a girl less than two years old who had congenital heart surgery.

V and J are TRDV1 and TRDJ1; D remains ambiguous. This CDR3 spans 15 amino acids. Trimming stripped 1 base from V and 1 base from J, with 10 bases between. In germline, CDR1 is TSWWSYY, CDR2 QGS. CDR3 bases: TGTGCTCTTGGGGAACGTCTCCTCGGCACCGATAAACTCATCTTT. It specifies CALGERLLGTDKLIF.

V and J are TRDV1 and TRDJ1, with 8 bases fitting TRDD3. The CDR3 runs 18 residues. J gave up 3 bases and V 1 base, and 13 bases lay outside the gene matches. Germline CDR1 reads TSWWSYY; CDR2 reads QGS. CDR3 nucleotide sequence: TGTGCTCTTGGGGAACGGGCGTTAGACGTGGGATACGCCGATAAACTCATCTTT. Translated, it gives CALGERALDVGYADKLIF.

The rearrangement links TRDV1 to TRDJ1, with 9 positions matching TRDD3. This CDR3 is built from 22 residues. Germline CDR1 TSWWSYY, CDR2 QGS. V trimming: 3 bases; J trimming: 3 bases; junction bases outside the gene matches: 26. The CDR3 loop is CALGEPRPSTYWGRPVPDKLIF. The CDR3 region has the DNA TGTGCTCTTGGGGAGCCCCGACCTTCCACCTACTGGGGGAGGCCTGTGCCCGATAAACTCATCTTT.

V gene TRDV1 combines with J gene TRDJ1, with 13 bases that match TRDD3. With V trimmed by 1 base and J by 1 base, 12 bases remained unmatched. The germline V gene encodes CDR1 TSWWSYY and CDR2 QGS. The CDR3 extends over 20 amino acids. The CDR3 spells CALGEPSALLGDTCTDKLIF. CDR3 DNA: TGTGCTCTTGGGGAACCGTCAGCCCTACTGGGGGATACGTGCACCGATAAACTCATCTTT.

The chain is built from TRDV1 and TRDJ1; 10 bases are shared with TRDD3. This CDR3 has 21 residues. V lost 1 base to trimming and J lost 0 bases; unmatched junction nucleotides: 17. Germline CDR1 and CDR2: TSWWSYY and QGS. In DNA form, the CDR3 reads TGTGCTCTTGGGGAACACTTACTGGGGGATGAGGCTCGCCTCAACACCGATAAACTCATCTTT. Its translation is CALGEHLLGDEARLNTDKLIF.

This clone has a handful of counts. J is TRDJ1 and V is TRDV1, with 9 bases aligning to TRDD3. Germline assignment: CDR1 TSWWSYY and CDR2 QGS. The CDR3 extends over 17 amino acids. J lost 11 bases, V lost 5 bases, and 21 bases had no gene match. For the CDR3, the DNA is TGTGCTCTTGGGCTAAAACCCGGGGGGGGATACCGCTCTGGGCTCATCTTT. Encoded protein: CALGLKPGGGYRSGLIF.

V gene TRDV1 combines with J gene TRDJ1; D is tentatively TRDD2 or TRDD3 (7 bases each). V lost 3 bases and J lost 0, with 32 bases in between. This CDR3 spans 22 amino acids. Looked up from germline, CDR1 is TSWWSYY and CDR2 is QGS. Here the CDR3 reads CALGEQAFLRTGVPLYTDKLIF. The CDR3 DNA follows: TGTGCTCTTGGGGAGCAGGCCTTCCTCCGGACTGGGGTACCACTTTACACCGATAAACTCATCTTT.

This clone was found a few times. The chain combines TRDV1 with TRDJ1; 9 positions agree with TRDD2. Looked up from germline, CDR1 is TSWWSYY and CDR2 is QGS. Trimming removed 4 bases from V and 9 bases from J; junction bases left unmatched: 27. The CDR3 is 20 residues long. CDR3 DNA: TGTGCTCTTGGGGGTGAATTTCCTTCCTACGTGGAGGGGAATCGGACCCAACTCATCTTT. This codes for CALGGEFPSYVEGNRTQLIF.

Remarks on this clone: At one boundary the junction diverges from the germline segment, which might be a read error. The chain has TRDV1 and TRDJ1, with TRDD3 identical over 10 bases. Germline V lookup: CDR1 TSWWSYY, CDR2 QGS. This CDR3 region has 18 residues. The CDR3, as DNA: TGTGCTCTTGGGGTTCTACTGGGGGATCCGATGAACACCGATAAACCCATCTTT. It codes for CALGVLLGDPMNTDKPIF.